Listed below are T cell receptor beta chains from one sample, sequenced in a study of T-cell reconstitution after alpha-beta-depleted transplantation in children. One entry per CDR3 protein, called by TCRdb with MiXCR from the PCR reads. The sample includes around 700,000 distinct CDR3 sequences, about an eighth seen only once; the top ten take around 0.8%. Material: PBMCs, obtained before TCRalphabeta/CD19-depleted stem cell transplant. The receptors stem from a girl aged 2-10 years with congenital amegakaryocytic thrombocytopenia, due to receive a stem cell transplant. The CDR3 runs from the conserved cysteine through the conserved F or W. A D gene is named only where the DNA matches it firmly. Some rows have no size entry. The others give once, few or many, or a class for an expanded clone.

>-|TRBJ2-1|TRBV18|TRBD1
CASSSQGPHEQFF
TGTGCCAGCTCATCACAGGGGCCGCATGAGCAGTTCTTC
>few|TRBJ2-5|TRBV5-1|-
CASSTGRETQYF
TGCGCCAGCAGCACGGGCCGAGAGACCCAGTACTTC
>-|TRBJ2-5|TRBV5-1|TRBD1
CASGTGGPQETQYF
TGCGCCAGCGGGACAGGGGGCCCCCAAGAGACCCAGTACTTC
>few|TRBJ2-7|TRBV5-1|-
CASSRDGSGLVEQYF
TGCGCCAGCAGCCGGGACGGATCGGGATTGGTCGAGCAGTACTTC
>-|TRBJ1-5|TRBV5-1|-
CASSFEGYSNQPQHF
TGCGCCAGCAGCTTCGAGGGATATAGCAATCAGCCCCAGCATTTT
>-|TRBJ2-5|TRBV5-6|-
CASSMGEETQYF
TGTGCCAGCAGCATGGGGGAGGAGACCCAGTACTTC
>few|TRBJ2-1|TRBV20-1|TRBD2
CSARPGLGPYNEQFF
TGCAGTGCTAGACCGGGACTAGGCCCATACAATGAGCAGTTCTTC
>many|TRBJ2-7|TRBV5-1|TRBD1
CASSSHTGVGNYEQYF
TGCGCCAGCAGCTCCCATACAGGGGTCGGAAACTACGAGCAGTACTTC
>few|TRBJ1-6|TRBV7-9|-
CASSSQTVRFSPLHF
TGTGCCAGCAGCTCACAGACAGTAAGGTTCTCACCCCTCCACTTT
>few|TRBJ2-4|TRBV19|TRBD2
CASSIRGEAKNIQYF
TGTGCCAGTAGTATACGGGGGGAGGCCAAAAACATTCAGTACTTC
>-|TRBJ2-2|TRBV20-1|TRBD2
CSARAIAGRTGELFF
TGCAGTGCTAGAGCCATAGCGGGAAGAACCGGGGAGCTGTTTTTT
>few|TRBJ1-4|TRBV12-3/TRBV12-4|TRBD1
CASTTTGPNEKLFF
TGTGCCAGCACGACGACAGGGCCTAATGAAAAACTGTTTTTT
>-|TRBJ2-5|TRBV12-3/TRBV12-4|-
CASSPEQTQYF
TGTGCCAGCAGTCCAGAGCAGACCCAGTACTTC
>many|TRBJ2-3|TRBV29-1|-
CSGRVISTDTQYF
TGCAGCGGCCGGGTTATTAGCACAGATACGCAGTATTTT
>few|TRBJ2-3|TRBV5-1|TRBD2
CASSLARLAGGGTDTQYF
TGCGCCAGCAGCTTGGCCCGACTAGCGGGAGGGGGCACAGATACGCAGTATTTT
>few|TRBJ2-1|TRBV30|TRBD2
CAWRHFSGSSYNEQFF
TGTGCCTGGAGACATTTTAGCGGGAGCTCCTACAATGAGCAGTTCTTC
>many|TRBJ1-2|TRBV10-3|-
CAISAPGPDYGYTF
TGTGCCATCAGTGCCCCGGGACCGGACTATGGCTACACCTTC
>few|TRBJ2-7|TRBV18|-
CASSPQAYEQYF
TGTGCCAGCTCACCCCAGGCCTACGAGCAGTACTTC
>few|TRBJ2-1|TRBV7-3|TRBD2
CASSLGGRSNEQFF
TGTGCCAGCAGCTTAGGCGGGAGGTCCAATGAGCAGTTCTTC
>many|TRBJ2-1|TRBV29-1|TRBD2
CSGIGLAGDEQFF
TGCAGCGGAATAGGACTAGCGGGAGACGAGCAGTTCTTC
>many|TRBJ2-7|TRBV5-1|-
CASSLGWREADEQYF
TGCGCCAGCAGCTTAGGTTGGCGGGAAGCTGACGAGCAGTACTTC
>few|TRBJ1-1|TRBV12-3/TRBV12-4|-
CASSFAPIAEAFF
TGTGCCAGCAGTTTCGCCCCTATCGCTGAAGCTTTCTTT
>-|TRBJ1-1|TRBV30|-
CAWSVIAVSHTEAFF
TGTGCCTGGAGTGTAATTGCTGTTTCCCACACTGAAGCTTTCTTT
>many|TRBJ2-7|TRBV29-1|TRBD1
CSVEEPGQETYEQYF
TGCAGCGTTGAAGAGCCGGGACAGGAGACTTACGAGCAGTACTTC
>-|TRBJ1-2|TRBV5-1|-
CASTTHPNGNYGYTF
TGCGCCAGTACGACTCACCCAAATGGTAACTATGGCTACACCTTC
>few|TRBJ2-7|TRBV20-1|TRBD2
CSARDHRTSGSPQYF
TGCAGTGCTAGAGATCACCGGACTAGCGGGAGTCCTCAGTACTTC
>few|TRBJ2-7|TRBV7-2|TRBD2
CASEAGTSANEQYF
TGTGCCAGCGAAGCCGGGACTAGCGCTAACGAGCAGTACTTC
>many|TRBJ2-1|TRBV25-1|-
CASSDVSYNEQFF
TGTGCCAGCAGCGATGTCTCCTACAATGAGCAGTTCTTC
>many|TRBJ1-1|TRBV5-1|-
CASSLTGLEAFF
TGCGCCAGCAGCTTGACAGGGCTTGAAGCTTTCTTT
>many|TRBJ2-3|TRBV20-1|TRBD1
CSARDAGQGPDTQYF
TGCAGTGCTAGAGATGCTGGACAGGGCCCCGATACGCAGTATTTT
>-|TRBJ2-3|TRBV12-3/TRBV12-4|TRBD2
CASSFLAGPTDTQYF
TGTGCCAGCAGTTTCCTAGCGGGTCCCACAGATACGCAGTATTTT
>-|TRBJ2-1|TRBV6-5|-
CASSYSWGSSYNEQFF
TGTGCCAGCAGTTACTCTTGGGGGAGCTCCTACAATGAGCAGTTCTTC
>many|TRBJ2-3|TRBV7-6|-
CASSLDVSGTDTQYF
TGTGCCAGCAGCTTAGATGTTAGCGGCACAGATACGCAGTATTTT
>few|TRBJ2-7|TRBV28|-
CASSLLTGASYEQYF
TGTGCCAGCAGTTTGCTCACCGGGGCCTCCTACGAGCAGTACTTC
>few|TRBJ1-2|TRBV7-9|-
CARLPLAAYGYTF
TGTGCCAGACTACCCCTGGCAGCTTACGGCTACACCTTC
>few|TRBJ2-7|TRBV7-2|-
CASSPIRDNEQYF
TGTGCCAGCAGTCCCATCCGGGACAACGAGCAGTACTTC
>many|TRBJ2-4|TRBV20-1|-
CSAVYSGLRGIQYF
TGCAGTGCTGTTTACTCGGGACTCAGAGGCATTCAGTACTTC